Listed below are T cell receptor beta chains from one sample, sequenced in a study of molecular identifiers for immune sequencing clone quantification. From the PCR reads, TCRdb called clonotypes with MiXCR, one entry per CDR3 protein. The sample gives about 510,000 distinct CDR3 sequences, less than 30% of which show up once; around 0.78% is in the top ten. Input material: naive CD8+ T cells from blood, with Jurkat cell RNA spiked in. These receptors were collected from a human donor in good health. Some libraries in this study had Jurkat cell RNA spiked in. CDR3s include the opening cysteine and the closing phenylalanine or tryptophan. The D gene is left open where the match is weak. Only some rows state a clone size, as once, few, many or a class for expanded clones.

d_call	v_call	j_call	clone_size	cdr3_nt	cdr3_aa
NA	TRBV20-1	TRBJ2-7	NA	TGCAGTGCTAGAGATCTTGAGGGGAGCTCCTACGAGCAGTACTTC	CSARDLEGSSYEQYF
TRBD1	TRBV5-4	TRBJ1-6	NA	TGTGCCAGCAGCCTTGCCCGGACAGGAAATAATTCACCCCTCCACTTT	CASSLARTGNNSPLHF
TRBD1	TRBV2	TRBJ1-5	many	TGTGCCAGCAGTGAAGATATCGGGACAGGGTTCAATCAGCCCCAGCATTTT	CASSEDIGTGFNQPQHF
TRBD1	TRBV7-9	TRBJ2-4	many	TGTGCCAGCAGCCACAGGGACAGGGAGGCCAAAAACATTCAGTACTTC	CASSHRDREAKNIQYF
NA	TRBV20-1	TRBJ2-7	many	TGCAGTGCTAATGACTACGAGCAGTACTTC	CSANDYEQYF
NA	TRBV6-2/TRBV6-3	TRBJ1-5	few	TGTGCCAGCAGAATGGACCTCGCCGGGAGGCAGCCCCAGCATTTT	CASRMDLAGRQPQHF
NA	TRBV5-5	TRBJ1-2	NA	TGTGCCAGCAGCTCGTCAGGTCTAGCTAACTATGGCTACACCTTC	CASSSSGLANYGYTF
NA	TRBV6-5	TRBJ2-7	many	TGTGCCAGCAGTTACTCGGCAGGGAATCTACGGGAGCAGTACTTC	CASSYSAGNLREQYF
NA	TRBV12-3/TRBV12-4	TRBJ2-1	NA	TGTGCCAGCAGTTTATGGAACCATGAGCAGTTCTTC	CASSLWNHEQFF
NA	TRBV5-1	TRBJ1-1	NA	TGCGCCAGCAGCCCTCAGGGAGCGGGGGTGAACACTGAAGCTTTCTTT	CASSPQGAGVNTEAFF
NA	TRBV7-9	TRBJ1-2	few	TGTGCCAGCAGCTTAGGAAGGGGGGTTAATCCCTATGGCTACACCTTC	CASSLGRGVNPYGYTF
NA	TRBV12-3/TRBV12-4	TRBJ2-3	NA	TGTGCCACCCTTATAGTGTTAAGCACAGATACGCAGTATTTT	CATLIVLSTDTQYF
TRBD1	TRBV29-1	TRBJ1-5	many	TGCAGCGCCGTGACAGGGGGGATCAATCAGCCCCAGCATTTT	CSAVTGGINQPQHF
TRBD1	TRBV5-1	TRBJ2-7	NA	TGCGCCAGCAGCCCCGGGACAGGGGTCAGATACGAGCAGTACTTC	CASSPGTGVRYEQYF